The source of this TCR beta chain is a study of blood T cell repertoires in COVID-19 (dated by TCRdb to the early 2020s). Study-level background: Samples from collaborators originated in the United States, Italy and Spain and spanned both the acute and convalescent phases of COVID-19. The material from the prospective study consisted of cDNA or gDNA derived from T cells, B-cell-depleted T cells, or PBMCs. HLA class I and class II types, where available, came from metadata supplied by the sample provider rather than from assay-based typing. Sample metadata almost always included a de-identified subject ID, COVID-19 status, age in years and sex. The repertoires were made available in a free public database intended to serve as a resource for research on the immune response to SARS-CoV-2. The samples were drawn from the first 160 participants of the ongoing ImmuneRACE study and from 950 to 1,500 subjects provided by 6 global collaborators. Deeply sampled blood TCRbeta repertoires from subjects exposed to, actively infected with, or recovered from COVID-19 were included in the dataset. Broad study findings and their caveats: The amount of clinical and demographic metadata varied by source and participant and was provided uncurated.

The immunoSEQ Assay, a bias-controlled multiplex PCR, was used to amplify TCRbeta CDR3 regions from genomic DNA. The paper's data handling went like this. Nucleated cell counts per sample were estimated from amplification of reference gene primers within the assay. To quantify the absolute abundance of each unique TCRbeta CDR3 rearrangement, sequence reads were collapsed and filtered. Productive Simpson clonality was computed per sample as the square root of Simpson's diversity index over productive rearrangements. TCRdb took this table from immuneACCESS and kept in-frame rearrangements with V and J called. Such tables lack part of the clones; where checked against another copy, unresolved V genes explain under half of the gap, and the rest is unexplained. V and J calls and clone size are as listed in that table; D and trimming were resolved from the DNA. This sample lists roughly 230,000 clones; just under 85% were detected once. 4% to 4.5% of the sample lies in the top ten.

Whole blood was collected in K2EDTA tubes by collaborating institutions according to the institutions' own protocols. For TCRbeta analysis, collaborators shipped samples as frozen whole blood, isolated PBMCs, or DNA extracted from either of those sample types. Via the germline V gene, CDR1 is SGHRS and CDR2 YFSETQ. The CDR3 covers 14 residues, taking in both the cysteine and the phenylalanine. Just the 42-base CDR3 DNA is kept, in frame starting at base 1. V and J lose 0 bases and 2 bases, and a span of 9 bases separates them. In its sample, this clone was seen once. Its antigen is still unknown. No quality values exist for individual bases; no much larger clone is one base distant.

This receptor chain uses TRBV5-1 and TRBJ2-7; TRBD2 could be the D gene, as 6 bases match. The receptor was derived from a man aged 50-60 years with acute or convalescent COVID-19. The sequenced sample was peripheral blood. The bases are TGCGCCAGCAGCTTGGGCGGGGTTCCCTACGAGCAGTACTTC. Its amino acids are CASSLGGVPYEQYF.